This T cell receptor (beta chain) is from a study of blood T cell repertoires in COVID-19. Study overall: Sources were T cells, B-cell-depleted T cells, or PBMCs; the material itself was cDNA or gDNA.

Germline V gene lookup returns CDR1 MDHEN and CDR2 SYDVKM. The V end was cut by 3 bases, the J end by 0 bases, with 3 bases between. This CDR3 contains 13 residues. This clone was counted between two and nine times. The table came from immunoSEQ multiplex PCR; TCRdb's copy has only in-frame clones and leaves some out. Found here are over 90,000 clones, roughly 90% of them singletons; the top ten hold around 3.4%. This chain connects TRBV28 to TRBJ1-5; D not certain. The sequence derives from a woman aged 55-69 years with acute or convalescent COVID-19. Sequences were obtained from peripheral blood. The CDR3 loop is CASSFSSNQPQHF. In nucleotides, the CDR3 is TGTGCCAGCAGTTTCAGTAGCAATCAGCCCCAGCATTTT.